A selection of T cell receptor beta chains follows, all from one sample in a study of vaccination and CD4 T cells after COVID-19. Their target antigens are unknown. MiXCR, applied by TCRdb to the PCR reads, yields one record per CDR3 protein. The sample lists about 9,000 distinct CDR3 sequences, 45% to 60% occurring once. Sequencing was carried out using CD4+ T cells from blood, cultured in vitro. The receptor set was obtained from a human donor in good health. Both conserved end residues are part of each CDR3. Each record gives: clone size, V gene, D gene, J gene, CDR3 DNA, CDR3 protein. The D gene is left open where the match is weak. The listing skips clone size in some rows; elsewhere it reads once, few, many or a size class.

.	TRBV19	TRBD1	TRBJ2-7	TGTGCCAGTAGTATCACTCCACAGGGGGCCGAGCAGTACTTC	CASSITPQGAEQYF
once	TRBV7-8	.	TRBJ1-1	TGTGCCAGCAGCTTTAGCGGGGCCGGTGGGGGGACTGAAGCTTTCTTT	CASSFSGAGGGTEAFF
.	TRBV7-9	.	TRBJ1-3	TGTGCCAGCAGCTTAAAGGGGTCTAGAAACACCATATATTTT	CASSLKGSRNTIYF
.	TRBV12-3/TRBV12-4	.	TRBJ1-4	TGTGCCAGCAGTTTTCCCCCGACTGAAAAACTGTTTTTT	CASSFPPTEKLFF
.	TRBV24-1	.	TRBJ2-1	TGTGCCACCAGTGACACCGCCGCTCGGCATGAGCAGTTCTTC	CATSDTAARHEQFF
.	TRBV5-6	.	TRBJ2-2	TGTGCCAGCAGCTTGTCGGGCTCCGGGGAGCTGTTTTTT	CASSLSGSGELFF
.	TRBV5-1	.	TRBJ1-1	TGCGCCAGCAGCGTGACAGACTCTGGCGAAGCTTTCTTT	CASSVTDSGEAFF
.	TRBV6-2/TRBV6-3	.	TRBJ2-7	TGTGCCAGCAGCGGGGTCGGGGACGAGCAGTACTTC	CASSGVGDEQYF
.	TRBV7-2	.	TRBJ1-3	TGTGCCAGCGCCCCCACCGTGGGGTCGCAGGGTGGAAACACCATATATTTT	CASAPTVGSQGGNTIYF
few	TRBV6-1	.	TRBJ1-5	TGTGCCAGCAGGTCTGGGGGTCAGCCCCAGCATTTT	CASRSGGQPQHF
few	TRBV20-1	.	TRBJ1-1	TGCAGTGCTAGTCGCCGGGGGCGGGGAATAATGAACACTGAAGCTTTCTTT	CSASRRGRGIMNTEAFF
.	TRBV7-8	.	TRBJ1-2	TGTGCCAGCAGGCCCCCACGAGGGGACTATGGCTACACCTTC	CASRPPRGDYGYTF
.	TRBV6-1	.	TRBJ1-2	TGTGCCAGCAGTGAAGCTTTTTCCTATGGCTACACCTTC	CASSEAFSYGYTF
.	TRBV20-1	.	TRBJ1-1	TGCAGTGCTAGCAGGGTAATGAACACTGAAGCTTTCTTT	CSASRVMNTEAFF
few	TRBV27	.	TRBJ2-2	TGTGCCAGCAGTTTATCCCCAGGGAACACCGGGGAGCTGTTTTTT	CASSLSPGNTGELFF
.	TRBV5-4	.	TRBJ2-3	TGTGCCAGCAGCTTGGACCCCACAGATACGCAGTATTTT	CASSLDPTDTQYF
.	TRBV7-2	TRBD1	TRBJ2-2	TGTGCCAGCAGCACCCCACAGGGGGTCGGGGAGCTGTTTTTT	CASSTPQGVGELFF
.	TRBV5-1	TRBD2	TRBJ2-7	TGCGCCAGCAACCGGGGGGGCAAGATTACCTACGAGCAGTACTTC	CASNRGGKITYEQYF
few	TRBV21-1	.	TRBJ1-5	TGTGCCAGCAGCAAAGGAGGAGGGAATAGCAATCAGCCCCAGCATTTT	CASSKGGGNSNQPQHF
.	TRBV2	.	TRBJ1-5	TGTGCCAGCAACAGGGCCAATCAGCCCCAGCATTTT	CASNRANQPQHF
few	TRBV7-9	.	TRBJ2-3	TGTGCCAGCAGCTATCTAAGACTAGGGAAGACAGATACGCAGTATTTT	CASSYLRLGKTDTQYF
.	TRBV7-9	TRBD1	TRBJ2-5	TGTGCCAGCACCTCGACAGGGAGTGAGACCCAGTACTTC	CASTSTGSETQYF
few	TRBV5-1	.	TRBJ1-1	TGCGCCAGCAGCTTCATTCTTACCACTGAAGCTTTCTTT	CASSFILTTEAFF
.	TRBV6-5	.	TRBJ2-1	TGTGCCAGCAGTTACTCGGCGGGGGCCTATCCCCATGAGCAGTTCTTC	CASSYSAGAYPHEQFF
.	TRBV7-2	.	TRBJ2-7	TGTGCCAGCAGCGAACAGAGGGAGCAGTACTTC	CASSEQREQYF
.	TRBV11-2	TRBD1	TRBJ2-7	TGTGCCAGCAGCTTAGGGACAGGGACCCCCTACGAGCAGTACTTC	CASSLGTGTPYEQYF
medium-sized	TRBV27	TRBD1	TRBJ2-2	TGTGCCAGCAGTATCACACAGGGGACCGGGGAGCTGTTTTTT	CASSITQGTGELFF
.	TRBV6-4	.	TRBJ2-3	TGTGCCAGCAGTGATATGGGGCTGGAGACAGATACGCAGTATTTT	CASSDMGLETDTQYF
once	TRBV20-1	.	TRBJ2-5	TGCAGTGCTAGAGATTCAGGCAGGGTTGAGACCCAGTACTTC	CSARDSGRVETQYF
.	TRBV10-1	.	TRBJ1-6	TGCGCCAGCAGTGAGTCGGGGAATTCACCCCTCCACTTT	CASSESGNSPLHF
.	TRBV12-3/TRBV12-4	.	TRBJ2-5	TGTGCCAGCAGTTTAGGGGGGAGTAGGGAGACCCAGTACTTC	CASSLGGSRETQYF
once	TRBV28	.	TRBJ2-5	TGTGCCAGCGACCGGGGTTTCCAAGAGACCCAGTACTTC	CASDRGFQETQYF
.	TRBV5-8	TRBD1	TRBJ1-1	TGTGCCAGCAGCTCCGGGACAGGGGGTTTTCGGAACACTGAAGCTTTCTTT	CASSSGTGGFRNTEAFF
.	TRBV7-2	.	TRBJ2-7	TGTGCCAGCAGCTTAGTGAGACAGGAGCAGTACTTC	CASSLVRQEQYF
.	TRBV19	.	TRBJ2-4	TGTGCCAGTAGTACTCCAGGACACACCGGTGGGGGGACCAAAAACATTCAGTACTTC	CASSTPGHTGGGTKNIQYF
few	TRBV27	TRBD1	TRBJ1-1	TGTGCCAGCAGTCGACAGGGTCGTGTCACTGAAGCTTTCTTT	CASSRQGRVTEAFF
.	TRBV4-2	TRBD2	TRBJ2-3	TGTGCCAGCAGCCAAGACCTACTAGCGGGAGGCACAGATACGCAGTATTTT	CASSQDLLAGGTDTQYF
few	TRBV7-2	.	TRBJ2-5	TGTGCCAGCAGCTTAGCGGGGTCAGGGCAAGAGACCCAGTACTTC	CASSLAGSGQETQYF
.	TRBV11-2	TRBD2	TRBJ2-1	TGTGCCAGCAGGCTCAGCGGGGGTGTTGCCAAAGGCGGGCAGTTCTTC	CASRLSGGVAKGGQFF
once	TRBV7-6	.	TRBJ2-7	TGTGCCAGCAGCGCCAGCAGGGCACGAAAGTCCTACGAGCAGTACTTC	CASSASRARKSYEQYF
.	TRBV6-2/TRBV6-3	TRBD1	TRBJ1-5	TGTACCAGCAGTTACCGGGACAGGGTTATCAATCAGCCCCAGCATTTT	CTSSYRDRVINQPQHF